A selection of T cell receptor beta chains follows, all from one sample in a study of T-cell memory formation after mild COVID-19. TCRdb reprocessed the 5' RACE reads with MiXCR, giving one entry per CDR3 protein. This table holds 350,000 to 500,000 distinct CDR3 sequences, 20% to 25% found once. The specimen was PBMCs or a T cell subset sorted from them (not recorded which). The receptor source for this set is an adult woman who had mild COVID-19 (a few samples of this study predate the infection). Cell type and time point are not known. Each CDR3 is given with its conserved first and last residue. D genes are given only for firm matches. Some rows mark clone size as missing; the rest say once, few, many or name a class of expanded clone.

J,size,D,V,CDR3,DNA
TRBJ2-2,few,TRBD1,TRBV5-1,CASSTDRVTGELFF,TGCGCCAGCAGCACTGACAGGGTCACCGGGGAGCTGTTTTTT
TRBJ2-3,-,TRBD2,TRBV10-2,CASQPQRGGTQYF,TGCGCCAGCCAGCCCCAGCGGGGGGGTACGCAGTATTTT
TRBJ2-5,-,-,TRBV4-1,CASSQDPGPGETQYF,TGCGCCAGCAGCCAAGACCCGGGGCCAGGGGAGACCCAGTACTTC
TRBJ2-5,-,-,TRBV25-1,CASSTGTLETQYF,TGTGCCAGCAGCACCGGGACTTTAGAGACCCAGTACTTC
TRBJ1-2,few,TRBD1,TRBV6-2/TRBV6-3,CASSSDRAPFDYGYTF,TGTGCCAGCAGCTCCGACAGGGCCCCATTTGACTATGGCTACACCTTC
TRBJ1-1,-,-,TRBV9,CASSVAQVGNTEAFF,TGTGCCAGTAGCGTAGCTCAAGTCGGGAACACTGAAGCTTTCTTT
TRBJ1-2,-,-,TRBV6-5,CASTQAANYGYTF,TGTGCCAGCACCCAGGCAGCTAACTATGGCTACACCTTC
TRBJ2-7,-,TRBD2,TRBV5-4,CASSSGLGEGEQYF,TGTGCCAGCAGCTCCGGACTAGGAGAAGGCGAGCAGTACTTC
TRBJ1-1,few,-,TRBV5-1,CASSPQGSEAFF,TGCGCCAGCAGCCCCCAGGGTTCTGAAGCTTTCTTT
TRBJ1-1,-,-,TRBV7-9,CASSLAAGEQKAFF,TGTGCCAGCAGCTTAGCGGCAGGCGAGCAAAAAGCTTTCTTT
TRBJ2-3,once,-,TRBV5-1,CASSLGGQSTDTQYF,TGCGCCAGCAGCTTGGGCGGACAGAGCACAGATACGCAGTATTTT
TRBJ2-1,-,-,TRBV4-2,CASSQEAGWVNEQFF,TGTGCCAGCAGCCAAGAAGCGGGTTGGGTAAATGAGCAGTTCTTC
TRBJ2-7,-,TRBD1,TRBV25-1,CASSVRDRDRGSVCSYEQYF,TGTGCCAGCAGTGTCAGAGACCGGGACAGGGGGTCGGTTTGCTCCTACGAGCAGTACTTC
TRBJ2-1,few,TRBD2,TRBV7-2,CASSPTGREGRSEQFF,TGTGCCAGCAGCCCAACGGGGCGGGAGGGCCGTAGTGAGCAGTTCTTC
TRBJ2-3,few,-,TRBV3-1,CASSQARAGTQYF,TGTGCCAGCAGCCAAGCTCGCGCGGGTACGCAGTATTTT
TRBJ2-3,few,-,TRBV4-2,CASSQRITDTQYF,TGTGCCAGCAGCCAACGGATCACAGATACGCAGTATTTT
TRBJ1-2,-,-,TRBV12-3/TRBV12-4,CASSSARVGGYTF,TGTGCCAGCAGTTCTGCCAGGGTAGGAGGCTACACCTTC
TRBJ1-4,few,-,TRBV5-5,CASIGPSEKLFF,TGTGCCAGCATAGGGCCATCCGAAAAACTGTTTTTT
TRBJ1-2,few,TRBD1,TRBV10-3,CAISEGQGNNYGYTF,TGTGCCATCAGTGAAGGACAGGGTAATAACTATGGCTACACCTTC
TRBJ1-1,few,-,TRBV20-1,CSARESGGAFF,TGCAGTGCTAGAGAATCGGGCGGGGCTTTCTTT
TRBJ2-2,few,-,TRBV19,CASRSTGSPGELFF,TGTGCCAGTAGGTCCACGGGCAGTCCCGGGGAGCTGTTTTTT
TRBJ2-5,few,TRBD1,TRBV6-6,CASKQGDLGTQYF,TGTGCCAGCAAACAGGGGGACTTGGGGACCCAGTACTTC
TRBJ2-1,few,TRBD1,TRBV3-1,CASSPRAGTGQYNEQFF,TGTGCCAGCAGCCCGAGAGCCGGGACAGGGCAGTACAATGAGCAGTTCTTC
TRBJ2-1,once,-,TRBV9,CASSTHATGRGYNEQFF,TGTGCCAGCAGCACCCACGCCACAGGGAGAGGGTACAATGAGCAGTTCTTC
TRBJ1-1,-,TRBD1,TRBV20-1,CSARPLSQGRTEAFF,TGCAGTGCTAGACCACTGTCACAGGGGAGGACTGAAGCTTTCTTT
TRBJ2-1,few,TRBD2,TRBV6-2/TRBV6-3,CASSYSASGYNEQFF,TGTGCCAGCAGTTACTCGGCTAGCGGGTACAATGAGCAGTTCTTC
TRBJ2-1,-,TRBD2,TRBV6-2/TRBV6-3,CASSPGLAAQFF,TGTGCCAGCAGCCCTGGACTAGCTGCCCAGTTCTTC
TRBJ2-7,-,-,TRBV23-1,CASSQSREEQYF,TGCGCCAGCAGTCAATCGAGGGAGGAGCAGTACTTC
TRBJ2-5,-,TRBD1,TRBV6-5,CASSATGGDQETQYF,TGTGCCAGCAGTGCGACAGGGGGGGACCAAGAGACCCAGTACTTC
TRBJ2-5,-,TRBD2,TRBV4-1,CASSQGRTSGGIDETQYF,TGCGCCAGCAGCCAAGGCCGGACTAGCGGGGGGATCGATGAGACCCAGTACTTC
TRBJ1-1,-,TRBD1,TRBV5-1,CASRFVQGAHTEAFF,TGCGCCAGCAGGTTCGTCCAGGGGGCGCATACTGAAGCTTTCTTT
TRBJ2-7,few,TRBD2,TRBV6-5,CASTKRLAGESYEQYF,TGTGCCAGCACCAAAAGGCTAGCGGGAGAGTCCTACGAGCAGTACTTC
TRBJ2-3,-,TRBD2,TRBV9,CASSPRTSGGSTDTQYF,TGTGCCAGCAGCCCTAGGACTAGCGGGGGGAGCACAGATACGCAGTATTTT
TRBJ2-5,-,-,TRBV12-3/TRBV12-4,CASSFWGDQETQYF,TGTGCCAGCAGTTTTTGGGGAGACCAAGAGACCCAGTACTTC
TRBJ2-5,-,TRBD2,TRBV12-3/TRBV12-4,CASSISGREIQETQYF,TGTGCCAGCAGTATTAGCGGGAGGGAGATCCAAGAGACCCAGTACTTC
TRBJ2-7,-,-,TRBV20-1,CSVRTVYSYEQYF,TGCAGTGTCAGGACGGTGTACTCCTACGAGCAGTACTTC
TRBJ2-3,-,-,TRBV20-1,CSAQSWRALTDVYTDTQYF,TGCAGTGCTCAGAGTTGGAGGGCCCTCACGGATGTATACACAGATACGCAGTATTTT
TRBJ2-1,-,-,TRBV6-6,CASSYSLAGPVEQFF,TGTGCCAGCAGTTACAGCCTAGCTGGTCCGGTGGAGCAGTTCTTC
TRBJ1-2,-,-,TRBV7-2,CASSRQRLGPNYGYTF,TGTGCCAGCAGTCGCCAGCGGTTAGGCCCTAACTATGGCTACACCTTC
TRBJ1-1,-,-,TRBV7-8,CASSLESAIGWTEAFF,TGTGCCAGCAGCTTAGAGTCAGCCATCGGGTGGACTGAAGCTTTCTTT
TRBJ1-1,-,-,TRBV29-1,CSVAQAEAFF,TGCAGCGTCGCACAGGCTGAAGCTTTCTTT
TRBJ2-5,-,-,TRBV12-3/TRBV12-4,CASSWVKETQYF,TGTGCCAGCAGTTGGGTAAAAGAGACCCAGTACTTC
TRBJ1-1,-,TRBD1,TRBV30,CACSRGRTEAFF,TGTGCCTGTTCTAGGGGGCGGACTGAAGCTTTCTTT
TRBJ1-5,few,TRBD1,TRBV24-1,CATSDTGQGAYQPQHF,TGTGCCACCAGTGACACGGGACAGGGGGCATATCAGCCCCAGCATTTT
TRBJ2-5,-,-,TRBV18,CASSPDASETQYF,TGTGCCAGCTCACCAGACGCATCGGAGACCCAGTACTTC
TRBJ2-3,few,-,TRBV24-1,CATSDAGTRTDTQYF,TGTGCCACCAGTGATGCCGGGACCCGCACAGATACGCAGTATTTT
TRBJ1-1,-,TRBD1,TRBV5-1,CASSLEGANVGTEAFF,TGCGCCAGCAGCTTGGAGGGGGCAAATGTGGGTACTGAAGCTTTCTTT
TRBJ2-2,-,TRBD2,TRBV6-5,CASSYSIGGVELFF,TGTGCCAGCAGTTACTCGATCGGGGGGGTGGAGCTGTTTTTT
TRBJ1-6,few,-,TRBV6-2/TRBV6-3,CATKEYNSPLHF,TGTGCCACGAAGGAGTATAATTCACCCCTCCACTTT
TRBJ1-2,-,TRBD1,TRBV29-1,CSVDRDRKGGYTF,TGCAGCGTTGACCGGGACAGGAAGGGTGGCTACACCTTC
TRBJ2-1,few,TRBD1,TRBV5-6,CASSRDRGNEQFF,TGTGCCAGCAGCCGGGACAGAGGGAATGAGCAGTTCTTC
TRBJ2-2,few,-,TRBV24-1,CATSEVAANTGELFF,TGTGCCACCAGTGAGGTAGCAGCGAACACCGGGGAGCTGTTTTTT
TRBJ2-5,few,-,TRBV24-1,CATSGHGTVQETQYF,TGTGCCACCAGTGGCCACGGGACGGTGCAAGAGACCCAGTACTTC
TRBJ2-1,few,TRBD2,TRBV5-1,CASSRRSGRFNEQFF,TGCGCCAGCAGCCGGCGGAGCGGGAGATTTAATGAGCAGTTCTTC